The 15 T cell receptor beta chains given below trace back to one sample, sequenced in a study of shared clonotypes between healthy human individuals. Generated by immunoSEQ multiplex PCR, the TCRdb table keeps only in-frame clones and is missing some. Of roughly 520,000 clones in the sample, 90% to 97% were seen once. Material: naive CD4+ T cells sorted from blood. Noted subset: CD45RA+ positively selected. Source of these receptors: a woman aged 25 to 45 in good health.

The rearrangement links TRBV7-8 to TRBJ2-1, with 12 bases aligning to TRBD2. Germline V gene lookup returns CDR1 SGHVS and CDR2 FQNEAQ. V dropped 5 bases and J dropped 5; count of bases not matched to a gene: 4. CDR3 length equals 15 residues. CDR3 DNA: TGTGCCAGCAGCGTAAGACTAGCGGGAGACAATGAGCAGTTCTTC. It codes for CASSVRLAGDNEQFF.

The chain combines TRBV27 with TRBJ2-5; 9 bases align to TRBD1. This CDR3 has 16 amino acids. In germline, CDR1 is MNHEY, CDR2 SMNVEV (reference sequence). V dropped 2 bases and J dropped 5; count of bases not matched to a gene: 9. CDR3 sequence (DNA): TGTGCCAGCAGTTTAACCCCGGACAGGGGAAGGGAGACCCAGTACTTC. Translated: CASSLTPDRGRETQYF.

The V and J genes are TRBV28 and TRBJ1-3; possible D gene TRBD1, 5 bases. Germline V gene sequence: CDR1 MDHEN, CDR2 SYDVKM. Deletions cut 2 bases from V and 0 bases from J, with 11 bases between. The CDR3 sequence is 16 residues long. The CDR3 loop is CASSLGTPSSGNTIYF. The CDR3 DNA reads TGTGCCAGCAGTTTAGGGACGCCGAGCTCTGGAAACACCATATATTTT.

This clone was found once. V is TRBV7-8 and J is TRBJ2-7; D perhaps matches TRBD2 (5 bases). Deletions cut 8 bases from V and 0 bases from J, with 14 bases between. This CDR3 comprises 14 residues. CDR1 is SGHVS, CDR2 FQNEAQ, per germline. CDR3 loop: CASGRDTYSYEQYF. As DNA, the CDR3 is TGTGCCAGCGGACGGGATACTTACTCCTACGAGCAGTACTTC.

The rearrangement joins TRBV5-1 to TRBJ1-2, with D possibly TRBD1 on 5 matching bases. CDR3 length: 15 amino acids. V was cut by 3 bases and J by 9 bases, with 21 bases left in between. Germline CDR1 reads SGHRS; CDR2 reads YFSETQ. CDR3 in amino acids: CASSSLGLEGFSYTF. CDR3 sequence (DNA): TGCGCCAGCAGCTCACTGGGGCTGGAGGGCTTTAGCTACACCTTC.

The rearrangement joins TRBV18 to TRBJ2-3; 11 bases are a match to TRBD2. Trimming cost V 6 bases and J 0 bases; bases outside gene matches: 5. Germline CDR1 reads KGHSH; CDR2 reads LQKENI. The CDR3 totals 16 residues. As DNA, the CDR3 is TGTGCCAGCTCCACGGGACTAGCGGAGAGCACAGATACGCAGTATTTT. Its protein is CASSTGLAESTDTQYF.

The chain joins TRBV6-1 to TRBJ2-2, with D possibly matching TRBD2 (5 bases). The CDR3 is 15 amino acids. Trimming removed 4 bases at V and 6 bases at J, with 15 bases between. CDR1 and CDR2 (germline): MNHNS, SASEGT. The CDR3 DNA follows: TGTGCCAGCAGTGTGGAGGCCCTAGGCGCCGGGGAGCTGTTTTTT. Protein: CASSVEALGAGELFF.

This clone showed up just once. V is TRBV7-2 and J is TRBJ1-5; D possibly corresponds to TRBD1 (5 bases). The CDR3 has 15 residues. Germline CDR1 is SGHTA and CDR2 is FQGNSA. The V gene lost 6 bases and the J gene lost 3 bases, with 15 bases spanning the gap. The CDR3 coding sequence is TGTGCCAGCAGGGGGGGAGGAGGAAACAATCAGCCCCAGCATTTT. It is translated as CASRGGGGNNQPQHF.

The genes are TRBV18 and TRBJ1-2; possible D gene TRBD1, 5 bases. V was pared by 3 bases and J by 5 bases, with 16 bases between. Germline V CDR1 and CDR2: KGHSH, LQKENI. The CDR3 has 15 residues. The DNA of the CDR3 is TGTGCCAGCTCACCCCCCGGGGGGGAAGGTTATGGCTACACCTTC. This sequence encodes CASSPPGGEGYGYTF.

Turning to this clone: Different DNA sequences within this sample yield the same CDR3. The CDR3 sequence: CASSPNVIGSRHEQYF. CDR3 nucleotide sequence: TGTGCCAGCAGTCCTAATGTCATCGGGAGTCGCCACGAGCAGTACTTC. The rearrangement links TRBV28 to TRBJ2-7; weak D call: TRBD2 (6 bases). The CDR3 extends over 16 amino acids. The V and J ends lost 5 bases and 5 bases respectively, with 22 bases between them. Germline lookup yields CDR1 MDHEN and CDR2 SYDVKM.

CDR3 DNA: TGTGCCAGCAGCACCAGGGGGTATCATCGGCCCCAGCATTTT. Its protein is CASSTRGYHRPQHF. This sequence joins TRBV6-5 and TRBJ1-5; 7 positions match TRBD1. V lost 6 bases, J lost 9 bases, and 11 bases stayed unmatched. Germline loops: CDR1 MNHEY, CDR2 SVGAGI. This CDR3 comprises 14 residues.

V is TRBV6-1 and J is TRBJ2-3; D possibly corresponds to TRBD2 (5 bases). CDR1 is MNHNS and CDR2 is SASEGT in the germline V gene. Between the trimmed V and J ends, which lost 4 bases and 4 bases, there was a span of 9 bases. The CDR3 length is 13 residues. Here the CDR3 reads CASSVLAADTQYF. DNA for the CDR3: TGTGCCAGCAGTGTTCTAGCAGCAGATACGCAGTATTTT.

V and J are TRBV19 and TRBJ1-4; 7 nucleotides agree with TRBD1. Germline loops: CDR1 LNHDA, CDR2 SQIVND (reference sequence). J was trimmed by 6 bases and V by 0 bases; bases with no gene match: 7. This CDR3 has 16 residues. The CDR3 protein is CASSIEGDRDHEKLFF. The CDR3 nucleotides read TGTGCCAGTAGTATAGAAGGTGACAGGGATCATGAAAAACTGTTTTTT.

CDR3 DNA sequence: TGCGCCAGCAGCCAACCCTCCCGGGACCCTACAAGTACCATATATTTT. Amino acid sequence: CASSQPSRDPTSTIYF. The V call is TRBV4-1, the J call TRBJ1-3; D is perhaps TRBD1 (5 bases). The CDR3 has 16 residues. Germline V lookup: CDR1 MGHRA, CDR2 YSYEKL. Deletions cut 2 bases from V and 10 bases from J, with 21 bases between.

The V and J genes are TRBV27 and TRBJ2-7, with D perhaps TRBD2 (6 bases). The germline gives CDR1 MNHEY, CDR2 SMNVEV (reference sequence). The V end was cut by 5 bases, the J end by 0 bases, with 8 bases between. This CDR3 is 13 amino acids long. The CDR3 coding sequence is TGTGCCAGCAGTAGGGACTTCTCCTACGAGCAGTACTTC. Translated: CASSRDFSYEQYF.